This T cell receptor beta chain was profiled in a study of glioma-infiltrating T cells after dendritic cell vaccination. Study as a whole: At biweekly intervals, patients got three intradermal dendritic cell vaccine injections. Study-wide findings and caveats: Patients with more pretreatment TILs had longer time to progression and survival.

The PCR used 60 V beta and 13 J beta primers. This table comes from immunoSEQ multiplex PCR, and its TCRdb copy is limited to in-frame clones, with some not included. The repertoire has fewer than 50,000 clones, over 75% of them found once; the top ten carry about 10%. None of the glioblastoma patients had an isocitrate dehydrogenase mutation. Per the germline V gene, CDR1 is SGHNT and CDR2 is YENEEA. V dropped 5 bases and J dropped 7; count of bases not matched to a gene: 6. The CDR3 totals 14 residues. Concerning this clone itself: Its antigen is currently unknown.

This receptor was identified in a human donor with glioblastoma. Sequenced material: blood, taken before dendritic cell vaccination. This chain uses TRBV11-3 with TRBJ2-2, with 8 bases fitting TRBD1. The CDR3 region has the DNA TGTGCCAGCAGCCCCGGGACAGGAGTCGGGGAGCTGTTTTTT. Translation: CASSPGTGVGELFF.